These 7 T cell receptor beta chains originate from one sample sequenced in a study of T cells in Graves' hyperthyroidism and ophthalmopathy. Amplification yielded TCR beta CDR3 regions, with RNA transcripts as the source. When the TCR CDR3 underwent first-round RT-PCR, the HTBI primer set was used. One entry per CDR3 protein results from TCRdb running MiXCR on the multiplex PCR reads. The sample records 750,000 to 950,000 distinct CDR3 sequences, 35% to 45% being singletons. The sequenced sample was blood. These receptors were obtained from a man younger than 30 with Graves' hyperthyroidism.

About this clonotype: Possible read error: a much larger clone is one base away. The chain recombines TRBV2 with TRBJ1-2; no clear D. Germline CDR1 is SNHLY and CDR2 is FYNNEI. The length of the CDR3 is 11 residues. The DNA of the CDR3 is TGTGCCAGCACGGACGGTTATGCCTACACCTTC. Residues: CASTDGYAYTF.

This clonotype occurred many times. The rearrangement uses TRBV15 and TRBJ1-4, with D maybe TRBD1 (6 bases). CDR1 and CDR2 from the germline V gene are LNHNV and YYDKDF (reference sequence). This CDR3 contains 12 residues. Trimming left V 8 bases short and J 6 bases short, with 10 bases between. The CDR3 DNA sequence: TGTGCCACCTCTAACAGGGATGAAAAACTGTTTTTT. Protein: CATSNRDEKLFF.

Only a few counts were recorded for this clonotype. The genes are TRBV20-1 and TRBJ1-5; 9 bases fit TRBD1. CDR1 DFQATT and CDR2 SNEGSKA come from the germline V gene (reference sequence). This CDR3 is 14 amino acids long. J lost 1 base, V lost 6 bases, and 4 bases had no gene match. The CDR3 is CSATGGRSNQPQHF. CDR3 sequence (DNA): TGCAGTGCGACAGGGGGAAGAAGCAATCAGCCCCAGCATTTT.

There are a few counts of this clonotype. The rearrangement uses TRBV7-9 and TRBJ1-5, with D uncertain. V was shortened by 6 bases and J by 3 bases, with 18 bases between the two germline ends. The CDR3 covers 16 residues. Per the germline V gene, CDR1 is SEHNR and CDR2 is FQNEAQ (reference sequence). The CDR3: CASSFGSKGSNQPQHF. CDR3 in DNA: TGTGCCAGCAGTTTCGGCAGCAAGGGCTCCAATCAGCCCCAGCATTTT.

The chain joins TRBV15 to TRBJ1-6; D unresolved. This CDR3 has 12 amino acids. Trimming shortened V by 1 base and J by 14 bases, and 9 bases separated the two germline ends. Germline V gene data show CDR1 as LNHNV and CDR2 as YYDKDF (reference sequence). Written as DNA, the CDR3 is TGTGCCACCAGCAGAGGATGGGAGTCCCTCCACTTT. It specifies CATSRGWESLHF.

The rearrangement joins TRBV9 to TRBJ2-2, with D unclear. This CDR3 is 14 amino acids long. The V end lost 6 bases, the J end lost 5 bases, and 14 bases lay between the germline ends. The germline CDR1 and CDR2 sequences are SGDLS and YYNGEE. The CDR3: CASTYPWGTGELFF. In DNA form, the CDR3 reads TGTGCCAGCACCTACCCCTGGGGTACCGGGGAGCTGTTTTTT.

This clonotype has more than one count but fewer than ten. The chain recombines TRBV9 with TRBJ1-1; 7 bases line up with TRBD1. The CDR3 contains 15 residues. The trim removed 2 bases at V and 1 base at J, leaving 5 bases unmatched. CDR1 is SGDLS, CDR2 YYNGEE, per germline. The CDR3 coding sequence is TGTGCCAGCAGCGTCCGGGACAGTCGGAACACTGAAGCTTTCTTT. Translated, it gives CASSVRDSRNTEAFF.